Below, 12 T cell receptor beta chains from the same sample are listed, as sequenced in a study of beta chain features in type 1 diabetes. Sequenced material consisted of expressed TCRB transcripts (all of the isolated RNA was reverse transcribed). This table comes from immunoSEQ multiplex PCR, and its TCRdb copy is limited to in-frame clones, with some not included. The data hold under 950,000 clones, with roughly 15% observed a single time. Sequenced sample: naive CD4+ T cells from blood. These receptors all stem from a woman between 18 and 30 years old in good health.

This clone showed up just a few times. The genes are TRBV5-1 and TRBJ1-2; no clear D. The germline gives CDR1 SGHRS, CDR2 YFSETQ. Trimming pared 0 bases from V and 1 base from J, leaving 7 bases between. The CDR3 extends over 14 amino acids. CDR3: CASSLDQLNYGYTF. As DNA, the CDR3 is TGCGCCAGCAGCTTGGATCAGCTTAACTATGGCTACACCTTC.

This clone was detected only a few times. This chain links TRBV2 with TRBJ2-1, with 11 bases identical to TRBD2. The CDR3 spans 16 residues. With V trimmed by 6 bases and J by 6 bases, 10 bases remained unmatched. Germline assignment: CDR1 SNHLY and CDR2 FYNNEI. The chain's CDR3 is CASSRPTSGSPNEQFF. The CDR3 DNA is TGTGCCAGCAGCCGGCCCACTAGCGGGAGCCCCAATGAGCAGTTCTTC.

The chain couples TRBV29-1 to TRBJ2-3; D possibly corresponds to TRBD2 (6 bases). Trimming removed 5 bases from V and 2 bases from J, with 11 bases in between. Germline CDR1 is SQVTM and CDR2 is ANQGSEA. The length of the CDR3 is 13 residues. The DNA for the CDR3 is TGCAGCGTTCTAGCGCGCCACACAGATACGCAGTATTTT. It yields the protein CSVLARHTDTQYF.

A few counts support this clone. One end of the junction does not line up with germline, which may come from a read error. The chain carries TRBV5-1 and TRBJ1-2; 9 bases line up with TRBD1. This CDR3 spans 14 amino acids. CDR1 is SGHRS, CDR2 YFSETQ, per germline. Written as DNA, the CDR3 is TGCGCCAGCAGCTTGGAGGGACAGGGCCGGGCTGCCGCCTTC. It translates to CASSLEGQGRAAAF.

This clone was seen more than once but under ten times. CDR3 protein: CASSRSFTDTQYF. In nucleotides, the CDR3 is TGTGCCAGCTCACGGTCCTTTACAGATACGCAGTATTTT. The rearrangement joins TRBV18 to TRBJ2-3; D not certain. V shed 4 bases and J shed 3 bases, with 8 bases lying between them. This CDR3 is 13 amino acids long. The germline V gene encodes CDR1 KGHSH and CDR2 LQKENI. The full variable domain, its missing parts supplied by reference TRBV18 and TRBJ2-3, is NAGVMQNPRHLVRRRGQEARLRCSPMKGHSHVYWYRQLPEEGLKFMVYLQKENIIDESGMPKERFSAEFPKEGPSILRIQQVVRGDSAAYFCASSRSFTDTQYFGPGTRLTVL.

The chain combines TRBV19 with TRBJ2-3, with D hard to call. The CDR3 contains 11 residues. Trimming removed 9 bases at V and 5 bases at J, with 9 bases between. Germline CDR1 LNHDA, CDR2 SQIVND (reference sequence). CDR3 in amino acids: CASAKEDTQYF. The DNA for the CDR3 is TGTGCCAGCGCGAAAGAAGATACGCAGTATTTT.

This rearrangement joins TRBV2 to TRBJ1-1; TRBD1 is a possible D gene (5 bases). Germline loops: CDR1 SNHLY, CDR2 FYNNEI. The CDR3 is made up of 13 amino acids. V lost 8 bases, J lost 4 bases, and 14 bases lay in between. The DNA for the CDR3 is TGTGCCAGCCCGAGGGGCGAGGGCACTGAAGCTTTCTTT. It is translated as CASPRGEGTEAFF.

This clone was counted between two and nine times. The chain employs TRBV18 and TRBJ2-3, with D possibly being TRBD1 (5 bases). V gave up 3 bases and J gave up 2 bases, with 15 bases separating them. This CDR3 region has 16 residues. Germline CDR1 reads KGHSH; CDR2 reads LQKENI. This chain's CDR3 is CASSPYSSDTTDTQYF. CDR3 in DNA: TGTGCCAGCTCACCTTATTCCTCGGACACCACAGATACGCAGTATTTT.

This clone appeared a few times. The chain carries TRBV5-6 and TRBJ2-5; 9 bases line up with TRBD1. V was clipped by 4 bases and J by 6 bases; unmatched bases: 13. CDR1 SGHDT and CDR2 YYEEEE come from the germline V gene. This CDR3 comprises 16 residues. CDR3 sequence (DNA): TGTGCCAGCAGCCTACAACACCGGGACAGGGTACAGACCCAGTACTTC. Protein sequence: CASSLQHRDRVQTQYF.

The chain joins TRBV6-5 to TRBJ2-7, with 7 bases identical to TRBD1. Germline V CDR1 and CDR2: MNHEY, SVGAGI. There are 16 residues in the CDR3. V trimming: 0 bases; J trimming: 2 bases; junction bases outside the gene matches: 7. CDR3 region: CASSYSYRGPTYEQYF. The CDR3, as DNA: TGTGCCAGCAGTTACTCCTACAGGGGCCCTACCTACGAGCAGTACTTC.

This clone was observed a handful of times. The rearrangement uses TRBV6-1 and TRBJ1-5; 7 nucleotides line up with TRBD1. From germline, CDR1 is MNHNS and CDR2 SASEGT. CDR3 size: 12 residues. Trimming cost V 10 bases and J 7 bases; bases outside gene matches: 7. The CDR3 loop is CATETGFQPQHF. CDR3 in DNA: TGTGCCACCGAGACAGGGTTCCAGCCCCAGCATTTT.

The chain carries TRBV4-3 and TRBJ1-4; the D gene is possibly TRBD1 (6 bases). Between the trimmed V and J ends, which lost 5 bases and 8 bases, there was a span of 21 bases. Germline CDR1 LGHNA, CDR2 YSLEER. This CDR3 region has 16 residues. The CDR3 DNA reads as TGCGCCAGCAGCTACCAACGGACAGAATTTCACGAAAAACTGTTTTTT. As protein: CASSYQRTEFHEKLFF.